What follows are 3 T cell receptor beta chains derived from one specimen sequenced in a study of OX40 agonist ivuxolimab in advanced cancers. TCRdb keeps only in-frame clones here, not all; method: immunoSEQ multiplex PCR. The table lists tens of thousands of clones, roughly 85% of them singletons. Here the sequenced sample was CD4+ or CD8+ T cells sorted from blood, taken in a trial of the OX40 agonist ivuxolimab. The receptors stem from an adult with an advanced solid tumor such as melanoma, head and neck, liver or kidney cancer.

The chain recombines TRBV2 with TRBJ1-2; 8 nucleotides line up with TRBD1. The CDR3 has 13 residues. V gave up 6 bases and J gave up 6 bases; unmatched junction bases: 6. CDR1 SNHLY and CDR2 FYNNEI come from the germline V gene. The CDR3 protein is CASRLQGGDGYTF. DNA for the CDR3: TGTGCCAGCAGATTACAGGGGGGGGATGGCTACACCTTC.

The chain recombines TRBV27 with TRBJ2-3; D not certain. The CDR3 is made up of 11 amino acids. Per the germline V gene, CDR1 is MNHEY and CDR2 is SMNVEV (reference sequence). Trimming removed 3 bases from V and 6 bases from J, with 4 bases in between. The CDR3 DNA reads TGTGCCAGCAGTTTTTCTGATACGCAGTATTTT. Its protein is CASSFSDTQYF.

This clone was observed a single time. The chain recombines TRBV23-1 with TRBJ2-5; a weak D match, TRBD2 (6 bases). Matching the DNA end better, TRBJ2-7 makes the J call doubtful. TRBV23-1 is an ORF for which the function is uncertain. The CDR3 is made up of 15 amino acids. The CDR3 nucleotides read TGCGCCAGCAGTCGACCGGGACTGCTATCCTACGAGCAGTACTTC. Translating it yields CASSRPGLLSYEQYF.